The TCR beta chain under discussion was sequenced for a study of blood T cell repertoires in COVID-19. The CDR3 is 11 amino acids. Germline V lookup: CDR1 WSHSY, CDR2 SAAADI. The germline V and J ends were trimmed by 4 bases and 3 bases, with 3 bases remaining between them. Measured with immunoSEQ multiplex PCR; TCRdb has only the in-frame clones, and not every one. The table includes a few hundred thousand clones, 70% to 90% detected once. What was sequenced was PBMCs or T cells enriched from blood (not recorded which). The receptor's source is a woman aged 30 to 39 who had recovered from COVID-19. The chain carries TRBV10-2 and TRBJ2-5; no clear D gene. DNA for the CDR3: TGCGCCAGCAGTGCTAAAGAGACCCAGTACTTC. Protein sequence: CASSAKETQYF.